What follows describes a single TCR beta chain. These data belong to a study of blood T cell repertoires in COVID-19. The CDR3 totals 14 residues. V was clipped by 0 bases and J by 4 bases; unmatched bases: 3. Germline assignment: CDR1 SGDLS and CDR2 YYNGEE. The repertoire was sequenced with immunoSEQ multiplex PCR; TCRdb's copy has only in-frame clones and lacks some. The sample has 95,000 or so clones, roughly 80% seen once. The sequenced material came from peripheral blood. The V gene is TRBV9, the J gene TRBJ1-2, with 7 bases aligning to TRBD1. The source of this sequence is a human donor in a cohort sampled during active COVID-19. CDR3 in DNA: TGTGCCAGCAGCGTAGACCCAGGGGGCTATGGCTACACCTTC. Translation gives CASSVDPGGYGYTF.